The 31 T cell receptor beta chains below come from one sample, sequenced in a study of T cells in Graves' hyperthyroidism and ophthalmopathy. The TCR beta CDR3 regions underwent amplification using RNA transcripts as the source. First-round RT-PCR of the TCR CDR3 relied on the HTBI primer set. One entry per CDR3 protein, called by TCRdb with MiXCR from the multiplex PCR reads. This table holds nearly 600,000 distinct CDR3 sequences, 11% to 15% found once. The sample comprised blood. The receptors here all came from a young woman with Graves' ophthalmopathy.

In this sample, this clonotype turned up many times. The rearrangement uses TRBV7-2 and TRBJ2-4; 7 positions agree with TRBD1. The CDR3 covers 18 residues. The V and J ends lost 5 bases and 0 bases, in that order; junction bases with no gene match: 13. Germline V gene sequence: CDR1 SGHTA, CDR2 FQGNSA. In DNA, the CDR3 is TGTGCCAGCAGCAGCCGGGACAGCGGCAAACTAGCCAAAAACATTCAGTACTTC. It codes for CASSSRDSGKLAKNIQYF.

This clonotype was seen many times. The chain joins TRBV5-6 to TRBJ1-4; a possible D gene is TRBD1 (5 bases). CDR1 SGHDT and CDR2 YYEEEE come from the germline V gene. V dropped 0 bases and J dropped 2 bases, with 11 bases sitting between them. This CDR3 has 16 amino acids. CDR3 nucleotides: TGTGCCAGCAGCTTGGCTGCGGGACCGACTAATGAAAAACTGTTTTTT. Its protein product is CASSLAAGPTNEKLFF.

Details on this clonotype: This sequence may be a read error, since a much larger clone differs from it by one base. The chain couples TRBV24-1 to TRBJ2-7; D is perhaps TRBD2 (5 bases). Per the germline V gene, CDR1 is KGHDR and CDR2 is SFDVKD. This CDR3 region has 14 residues. V dropped 5 bases and J dropped 7 bases, with 17 bases sitting between them. The CDR3 DNA reads TGTGCCACCAGTGTAGGTCTCGGGGTGAATGAGCAGTACTTC. Its translation: CATSVGLGVNEQYF.

This clonotype was found many times. The J gene is TRBJ1-2, the V gene TRBV30; D not resolved. This CDR3 comprises 13 residues. V dropped 0 bases and J dropped 4 bases, with 9 bases sitting between them. The germline V gene has CDR1 GTSNPN and CDR2 SVGIG (reference sequence). CDR3 in DNA: TGTGCCTGGAGTGTAAGGCAGCTCTATGGCTACACCTTC. It is translated as CAWSVRQLYGYTF.

The V gene is TRBV7-2, the J gene TRBJ2-7; TRBD2 agrees at 14 bases. This CDR3 is 22 amino acids long. Germline V lookup: CDR1 SGHTA, CDR2 FQGNSA. Trimming at V came to 3 bases and at J to 0 bases, leaving 19 bases not matched to a gene. The CDR3 spells CASSFFNKPGTSGRRPSYEQYF. The CDR3 DNA follows: TGTGCCAGCAGCTTTTTCAATAAACCCGGGACTAGCGGGAGAAGGCCCTCCTACGAGCAGTACTTC.

This clonotype has a count of ten or more. V gene TRBV6-1 combines with J gene TRBJ2-7, with TRBD2 identical over 10 bases. Germline values: CDR1 MNHNS, CDR2 SASEGT. The V gene end was trimmed by 7 bases and the J gene end by 5 bases; junction bases not matched to a gene: 11. The CDR3 loop spans 15 amino acids. CDR3 nucleotides: TGTGCCAGCACCCTCGGGCTAGCGGGAGTCGACGAGCAGTACTTC. Translating gives CASTLGLAGVDEQYF.

This clonotype was detected many times. The chain is built from TRBV5-5 and TRBJ2-7; maybe TRBD1 (6 bases). V lost 2 bases, J lost 4 bases, and 19 bases lay in between. The germline CDR1 and CDR2 sequences are SGHKS and YYEKEE (reference sequence). The CDR3 is made up of 16 amino acids. CDR3 DNA sequence: TGTGCCAGCAGCTTAGCCGCGACAGGACTTCGTTACGAGCAGTACTTC. Translating it yields CASSLAATGLRYEQYF.

This clonotype was found a few times. This chain connects TRBV5-8 to TRBJ2-5; D assignment may be TRBD1 or TRBD2 (7 bases each). Germline lookup yields CDR1 SGHTS and CDR2 YDEGEE. The CDR3 is 15 residues long. V was clipped by 3 bases and J by 2 bases, with 14 bases between them. The CDR3 sequence: CASSSTGEGQETQYF. Here the CDR3 DNA reads TGTGCCAGCAGCTCCACAGGGGAGGGGCAAGAGACCCAGTACTTC.

The CDR3 DNA follows: TGTGCCAGCAGTGAAAGAGCCCTAGCCCCGCAAACTCAGTTCTTC. Its protein is CASSERALAPQTQFF. The chain is built from TRBV7-2 and TRBJ2-1; weak D call: TRBD2 (5 bases). CDR3 size: 15 residues. CDR1 is SGHTA, CDR2 FQGNSA, per germline. The V gene lost 6 bases and the J gene lost 13 bases, with 25 bases spanning the gap.

This clonotype was recorded at least ten times. The rearrangement links TRBV20-1 to TRBJ1-5; 9 positions match TRBD1. Losses at the gene ends were 3 bases for V and 0 bases for J; bases not matched to a gene: 9. CDR3 size: 17 residues. Germline CDR1 is DFQATT and CDR2 is SNEGSKA (reference sequence). The CDR3 sequence: CSASPDRGTYSNQPQHF. CDR3 DNA: TGCAGTGCTAGCCCGGACAGGGGTACTTATAGCAATCAGCCCCAGCATTTT.

This clonotype was detected many times. The chain joins TRBV29-1 to TRBJ2-3; 11 nucleotides agree with TRBD1. This CDR3 is built from 15 residues. Trimming cost V 3 bases and J 2 bases; bases outside gene matches: 4. Germline V lookup: CDR1 SQVTM, CDR2 ANQGSEA. CDR3 bases: TGCAGCGTTGACGGGACAGGGGGTTTCACAGATACGCAGTATTTT. Amino acids: CSVDGTGGFTDTQYF.

The chain is built from TRBV2 and TRBJ1-5, with TRBD1 matching over 9 bases. The CDR3 extends over 15 amino acids. Germline V lookup: CDR1 SNHLY, CDR2 FYNNEI. Trimming cost V 3 bases and J 4 bases; bases outside gene matches: 4. CDR3 nucleotides: TGTGCCAGCAGTGAGCAGACAGGGGGAAATCAGCCCCAGCATTTT. Protein sequence: CASSEQTGGNQPQHF.

This clonotype was seen repeatedly, ten times or more. The V gene is TRBV12-3 or TRBV12-4, the J gene TRBJ2-3; perhaps TRBD2 as D (7 bases). The CDR3 spans 14 residues. Between the trimmed V and J ends, which lost 5 bases and 13 bases, there was a span of 22 bases. CDR3 protein: CASSPSPRGPLEYF. CDR3 DNA sequence: TGTGCCAGCAGTCCTTCCCCGCGGGGGCCGCTCGAGTATTTT.

This clonotype was seen ten or more times. The J gene is TRBJ2-7, the V gene TRBV30; tentative D call: TRBD1 (5 bases). CDR3 length: 15 amino acids. V lost 2 bases, J lost 0 bases, and 14 bases lay in between. Looked up from germline, CDR1 is GTSNPN and CDR2 is SVGIG (reference sequence). CDR3 nucleotide sequence: TGTGCCTGGAGTCCGGGCAGGGCCCACTCCTACGAGCAGTACTTC. This sequence encodes CAWSPGRAHSYEQYF.

V and J are TRBV5-8 and TRBJ2-3, with TRBD1 matching 8 bases. Per germline, CDR1 SGHTS and CDR2 YDEGEE. The CDR3 length is 16 residues. V was pared by 3 bases and J by 1 base, with 7 bases of the junction left unmatched. CDR3 nucleotide sequence: TGTGCCAGCAGCTGGGACAGGCCCGGGGGCACAGATACGCAGTATTTT. As protein: CASSWDRPGGTDTQYF.

This clonotype was recorded many times. The chain employs TRBV6-2 or TRBV6-3 and TRBJ2-7, with D hard to call. The CDR3 is 14 amino acids. Germline V gene sequence: CDR1 MNHEY, CDR2 SVGEGT. V was clipped by 5 bases and J by 3 bases, with 14 bases between them. CDR3 bases: TGTGCCAGCAGTACCTCGGACGGTTACTACGAGCAGTACTTC. This sequence encodes CASSTSDGYYEQYF.

In its sample, this clonotype was seen a few times. A much larger clone lies a single base off, so this may be a read error. The chain couples TRBV30 to TRBJ1-5; possibly TRBD1 for D (6 bases). Trimming took 2 bases from V and 5 from J, leaving 10 bases between them. From germline, CDR1 is GTSNPN and CDR2 SVGIG (reference sequence). The CDR3 extends over 13 amino acids. The CDR3 DNA sequence: TGTGCCTGGAGTATACAGGGAGATCAGCCCCAGCATTTT. This encodes CAWSIQGDQPQHF.

At least ten counts were recorded for this clonotype. This CDR3 is CASSLYETGDGYTF. The CDR3 region has the DNA TGTGCCAGCAGCTTATATGAGACAGGGGACGGCTACACCTTC. This chain connects TRBV7-9 to TRBJ1-2; TRBD1 agrees at 8 bases. This CDR3 has 14 amino acids. J lost 8 bases, V lost 2 bases, and 7 bases had no gene match. CDR1 is SEHNR and CDR2 is FQNEAQ in the germline V gene (reference sequence).

This chain joins TRBV24-1 and TRBJ1-5, with TRBD1 matching over 10 bases. J was trimmed by 5 bases and V by 7 bases; bases with no gene match: 7. The CDR3 has 15 residues. Germline assignment: CDR1 KGHDR and CDR2 SFDVKD. Here the CDR3 reads CATRRQGAQDQPQHF. The CDR3 DNA sequence: TGTGCCACCAGGAGACAGGGGGCGCAGGATCAGCCCCAGCATTTT.

This clonotype was seen many times. The chain combines TRBV29-1 with TRBJ2-1; 8 positions agree with TRBD2. From germline, CDR1 is SQVTM and CDR2 ANQGSEA. Trimming took 4 bases from V and 2 from J; bases not matched to a gene: 10. The CDR3 covers 16 residues. The CDR3 DNA reads as TGCAGCGTTGCCTGGGCGAGCGGGAGTGCCTACAATGAGCAGTTCTTC. Its translation: CSVAWASGSAYNEQFF.

V and J are TRBV9 and TRBJ2-7, with 11 bases lining up with TRBD2. Germline V lookup: CDR1 SGDLS, CDR2 YYNGEE. The CDR3 has 16 amino acids. The J segment lost 6 bases and the V segment lost 0 bases, leaving 8 bases of the junction unmatched. This chain's CDR3 is CASSVARTSGLSEQYF. CDR3 coding DNA: TGTGCCAGCAGCGTAGCCCGGACTAGCGGGCTAAGCGAGCAGTACTTC.

This clonotype has at least ten counts. This chain connects TRBV20-1 to TRBJ2-7, with TRBD1 matching 7 bases. Per germline, CDR1 DFQATT and CDR2 SNEGSKA (reference sequence). The length of the CDR3 is 12 residues. With V trimmed by 5 bases and J by 3 bases, 4 bases remained unmatched. CDR3: CSAFQGVYEQYF. CDR3 nucleotide sequence: TGCAGTGCTTTTCAGGGGGTCTACGAGCAGTACTTC.

This clonotype was observed a handful of times. This may come from a read error, since a much larger clone is one base off. The rearrangement joins TRBV11-2 to TRBJ1-1; D gene unclear. CDR3 length: 13 amino acids. Trimming stripped 6 bases from V and 4 bases from J, with 12 bases between. Per the germline V gene, CDR1 is SGHAT and CDR2 is FQNNGV. CDR3 DNA: TGTGCCAGCAGAACGCTGGGGAGCACTGAAGCTTTCTTT. Its translation is CASRTLGSTEAFF. Full variable domain (outside the CDR3, taken from reference TRBV11-2 and TRBJ1-1): EAGVAQSPRYKIIEKRQSVAFWCNPISGHATLYWYQQILGQGPKLLIQFQNNGVVDDSQLPKDRFSAERLKGVDSTLKIQPAKLEDSAVYLCASRTLGSTEAFFGQGTRLTVV.

This clonotype showed up just a few times. Given a much more abundant clone one base away, this may be a read error. The V and J genes are TRBV12-3 or TRBV12-4 and TRBJ2-7; the match to TRBD2 covers 11 bases. There are 17 residues in the CDR3. As DNA, the CDR3 is TGTGCCAGCAGTTTAGCGTTTGGGGGACTAGCGGCCTACGAGCGGTACTTC. It translates to CASSLAFGGLAAYERYF.

This clonotype was counted ten times or more. The chain combines TRBV12-3 or TRBV12-4 with TRBJ1-1; D call uncertain. The CDR3 extends over 13 amino acids. V was cut by 0 bases and J by 7 bases, with 9 bases left in between. The CDR3 loop reads CASSLASTDEAFF. For the CDR3, the DNA is TGTGCCAGCAGTTTAGCGTCGACGGATGAAGCTTTCTTT.

This clonotype has at least ten counts. The rearrangement links TRBV3-1 to TRBJ2-7; no firm D call. The germline V and J ends were trimmed by 2 bases and 5 bases, with 7 bases remaining between them. This CDR3 has 12 residues. Germline CDR1 LGHDT, CDR2 YNNKEL (reference sequence). The CDR3 reads CASSQTANEQYF. The CDR3 bases are TGTGCCAGCAGCCAAACGGCTAACGAGCAGTACTTC.

This clonotype was observed a handful of times. The J gene is TRBJ2-7, the V gene TRBV19; perhaps TRBD2 as D (5 bases). There are 16 residues in the CDR3. Per the germline V gene, CDR1 is LNHDA and CDR2 is SQIVND (reference sequence). The V end was cut by 4 bases, the J end by 0 bases, with 16 bases between. The CDR3 spells CASSTRTLGVSYEQYF. The CDR3 DNA reads as TGTGCCAGTAGTACCAGGACCTTGGGAGTCTCCTACGAGCAGTACTTC.

At least ten counts were recorded for this clonotype. The gene calls are TRBV20-1 and TRBJ2-7, with TRBD2 matching over 8 bases. Germline V CDR1 and CDR2: DFQATT, SNEGSKA (reference sequence). The ends lost 6 bases at V and 3 bases at J; junction bases unmatched: 16. The CDR3 covers 16 residues. The CDR3 is CSARPSFAGGSYEQYF. The DNA of the CDR3 is TGCAGTGCCAGACCATCCTTCGCGGGAGGAAGCTACGAGCAGTACTTC.

At least ten counts were recorded for this clonotype. The CDR3 sequence: CASRASGMSSYEQYF. Written as DNA, the CDR3 is TGTGCCAGCAGAGCCAGCGGAATGAGCTCCTACGAGCAGTACTTC. The V call is TRBV27, the J call TRBJ2-7; D may be TRBD2 (5 bases). This CDR3 is 15 amino acids long. Germline V CDR1 and CDR2: MNHEY, SMNVEV (reference sequence). Trimming removed 6 bases at V and 0 bases at J, with 15 bases between.

As for this clonotype: A much larger clone sits a single nucleotide away, making a read error possible. The rearrangement uses TRBV29-1 and TRBJ2-7, with TRBD2 as a possible D gene (6 bases). The V gene's germline CDR1 is SQVTM and CDR2 ANQGSEA. The CDR3 contains 11 residues. Trimming left V 1 base short and J 5 bases short, with 6 bases between. The CDR3 nucleotides are TGCAGCGTTGAAGGGAGGGACGAGCAGTACTTC. This gives the protein CSVEGRDEQYF.

This clonotype was seen ten or more times. The chain employs TRBV20-1 and TRBJ2-7; TRBD1 agrees at 9 bases. Trimming at V came to 0 bases and at J to 1 base, leaving 4 bases not matched to a gene. The length of the CDR3 is 15 residues. Germline loops: CDR1 DFQATT, CDR2 SNEGSKA (reference sequence). The CDR3: CSARDPGQGSYEQYF. The CDR3 region has the DNA TGCAGTGCTAGAGACCCGGGACAGGGATCCTACGAGCAGTACTTC.